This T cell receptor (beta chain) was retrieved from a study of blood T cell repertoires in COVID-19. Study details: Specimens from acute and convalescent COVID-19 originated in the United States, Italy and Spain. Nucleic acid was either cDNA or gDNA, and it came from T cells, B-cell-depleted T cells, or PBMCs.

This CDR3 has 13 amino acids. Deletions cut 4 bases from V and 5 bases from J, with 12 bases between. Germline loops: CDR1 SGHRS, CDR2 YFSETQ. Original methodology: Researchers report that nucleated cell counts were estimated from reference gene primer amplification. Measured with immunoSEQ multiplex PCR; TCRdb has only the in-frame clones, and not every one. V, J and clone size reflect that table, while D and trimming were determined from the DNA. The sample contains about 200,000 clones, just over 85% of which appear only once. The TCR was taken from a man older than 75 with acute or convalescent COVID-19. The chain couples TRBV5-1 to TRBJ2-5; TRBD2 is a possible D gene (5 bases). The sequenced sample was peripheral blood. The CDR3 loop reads CASSPAAVETQYF. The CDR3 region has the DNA TGCGCCAGCAGCCCAGCGGCGGTGGAGACCCAGTACTTC.